The clone carrying this TCR beta chain was seen at least ten times. The antigen is not known. The data stem from a study of T-cell reconstitution after alpha-beta-depleted transplantation in children. Molecular barcoding with unique molecular identifiers was used for the TCRbeta library. TCRdb analysed the PCR reads with MiXCR anew, one entry per CDR3 protein. Here the sample spans hundreds of thousands of distinct CDR3 sequences, 13% being singletons. V lost 3 bases, J lost 2 bases, and 4 bases lay in between. This CDR3 is 11 amino acids long. CDR1 is DFQATT, CDR2 SNEGSKA, per germline (reference sequence). Whole-study results and caveats: Roughly two months post-transplant, alpha-beta T cells reportedly originated from several hundred graft clones that had expanded. Counts and diversity of T cells one year after transplant came mostly from newly produced T cells. It was surviving recipient T cells and thymic progenitors that gave some patients high TCRbeta diversity at day 60.

The clonotype was recovered from a girl aged 2-9 years with congenital amegakaryocytic thrombocytopenia, due to receive a stem cell transplant. The sample consisted of PBMCs, taken before TCRalphabeta/CD19-depleted stem cell transplant. This chain uses TRBV20-1 with TRBJ1-2; the D is unclear. The CDR3: CSARDNYGYTF. The DNA for the CDR3 is TGCAGTGCTAGGGACAACTATGGCTACACCTTC.